This T cell receptor beta chain appears in the sequencing data of a study of blood T cells in healthy people across ages. The authors ran a second PCR of about 6 to 12 cycles using a sample-barcoded 5' primer and a J-beta primer mix. TCRdb re-called the 5' RACE reads through MiXCR, storing one row per CDR3 protein. The sample gives 600,000 or so distinct CDR3 sequences, 25% to 30% of which show up once; approximately 14% is in the top ten. Germline V gives CDR1 SGHTA, CDR2 FQGNSA. V shed 4 bases, J shed 2 bases, and the junction held 3 bases outside the gene matches. This CDR3 is built from 14 residues.

The chain employs TRBV7-2 and TRBJ2-5; TRBD2 agrees at 8 bases. This clonotype was sampled from a woman of 80 years or more in good health. The sample was blood. In DNA form, the CDR3 reads TGTGCCAGCAGCTGGATAGCGGGGCAAGAGACCCAGTACTTC. This codes for CASSWIAGQETQYF.